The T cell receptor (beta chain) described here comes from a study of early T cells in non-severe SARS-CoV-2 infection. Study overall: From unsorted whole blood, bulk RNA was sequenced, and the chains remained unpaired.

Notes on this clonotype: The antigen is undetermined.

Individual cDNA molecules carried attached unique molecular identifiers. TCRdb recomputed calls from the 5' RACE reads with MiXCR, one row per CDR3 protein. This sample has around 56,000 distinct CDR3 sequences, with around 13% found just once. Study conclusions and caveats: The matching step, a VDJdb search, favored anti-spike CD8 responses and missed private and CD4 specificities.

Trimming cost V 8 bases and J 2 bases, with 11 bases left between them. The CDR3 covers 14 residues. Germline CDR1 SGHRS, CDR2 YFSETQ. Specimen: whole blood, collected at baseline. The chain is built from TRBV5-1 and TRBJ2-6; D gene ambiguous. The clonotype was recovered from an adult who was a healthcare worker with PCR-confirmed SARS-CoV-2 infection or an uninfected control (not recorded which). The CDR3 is CASRLVPGANVLTF. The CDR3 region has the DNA TGCGCCAGTAGATTGGTCCCTGGGGCCAACGTCCTGACTTTC.